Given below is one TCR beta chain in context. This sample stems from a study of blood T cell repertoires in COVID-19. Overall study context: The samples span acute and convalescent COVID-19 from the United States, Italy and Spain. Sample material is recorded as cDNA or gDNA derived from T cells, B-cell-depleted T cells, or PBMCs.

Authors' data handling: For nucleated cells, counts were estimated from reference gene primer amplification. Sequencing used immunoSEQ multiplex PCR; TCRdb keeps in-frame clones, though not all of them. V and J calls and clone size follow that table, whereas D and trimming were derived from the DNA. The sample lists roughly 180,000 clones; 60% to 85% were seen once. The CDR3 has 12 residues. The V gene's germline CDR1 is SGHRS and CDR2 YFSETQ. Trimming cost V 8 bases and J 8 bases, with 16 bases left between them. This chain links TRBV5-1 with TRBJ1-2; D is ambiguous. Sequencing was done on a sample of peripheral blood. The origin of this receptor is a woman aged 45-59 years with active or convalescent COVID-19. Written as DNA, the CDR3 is TGCGCCAGTATGGAGCCCGGGGAAGGCTACACCTTC. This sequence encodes CASMEPGEGYTF. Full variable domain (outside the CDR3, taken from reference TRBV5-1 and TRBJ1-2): KAGVTQTPRYLIKTRGQQVTLSCSPISGHRSVSWYQQTPGQGLQFLFEYFSETQRNKGNFPGRFSGRQFSNSRSEMNVSTLELGDSALYLCASMEPGEGYTFGSGTRLTVV.